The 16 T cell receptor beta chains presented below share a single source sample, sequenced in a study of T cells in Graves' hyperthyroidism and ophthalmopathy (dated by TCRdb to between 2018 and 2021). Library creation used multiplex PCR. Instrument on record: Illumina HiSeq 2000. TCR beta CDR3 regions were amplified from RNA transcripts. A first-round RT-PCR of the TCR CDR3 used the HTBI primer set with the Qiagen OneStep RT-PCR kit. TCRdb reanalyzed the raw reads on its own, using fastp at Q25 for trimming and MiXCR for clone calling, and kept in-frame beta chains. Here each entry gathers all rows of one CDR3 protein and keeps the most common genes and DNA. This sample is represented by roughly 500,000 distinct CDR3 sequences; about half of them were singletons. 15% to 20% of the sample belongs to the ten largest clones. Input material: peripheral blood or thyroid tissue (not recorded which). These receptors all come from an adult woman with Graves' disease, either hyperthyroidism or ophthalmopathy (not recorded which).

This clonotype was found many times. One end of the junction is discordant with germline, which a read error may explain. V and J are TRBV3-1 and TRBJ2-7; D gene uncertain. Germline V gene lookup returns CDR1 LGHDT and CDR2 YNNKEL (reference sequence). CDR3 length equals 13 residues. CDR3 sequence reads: CASSQDRGSQKHF. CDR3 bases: TGTGCCAGCAGCCAAGACCGAGGTTCACAGAAGCACTTC.

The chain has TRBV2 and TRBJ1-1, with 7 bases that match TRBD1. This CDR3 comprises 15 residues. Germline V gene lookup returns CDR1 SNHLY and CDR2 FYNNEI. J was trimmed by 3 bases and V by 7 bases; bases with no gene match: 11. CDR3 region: CASNERGQSYTEAFF. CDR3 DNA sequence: TGTGCCAGCAACGAAAGGGGACAGAGTTACACTGAAGCTTTCTTT. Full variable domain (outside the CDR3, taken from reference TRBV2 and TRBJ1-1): EPEVTQTPSHQVTQMGQEVILRCVPISNHLYFYWYRQILGQKVEFLVSFYNNEISEKSEIFDDQFSVERPDGSNFTLKIRSTKLEDSAMYFCASNERGQSYTEAFFGQGTRLTVV.

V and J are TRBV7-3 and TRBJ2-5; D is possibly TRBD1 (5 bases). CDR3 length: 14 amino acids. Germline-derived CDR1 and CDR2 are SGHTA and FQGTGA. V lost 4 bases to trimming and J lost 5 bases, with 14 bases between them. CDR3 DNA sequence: TGTGCCAGCAGCTCCTCAGGGTATCGGGAGACCCAGTACTTC. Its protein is CASSSSGYRETQYF. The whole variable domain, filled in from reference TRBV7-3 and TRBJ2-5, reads GAGVSQTPSNKVTEKGKYVELRCDPISGHTALYWYRQSLGQGPEFLIYFQGTGAADDSGLPNDRFFAVRPEGSVSTLKIQRTERGDSAVYLCASSSSGYRETQYFGPGTRLLVL.

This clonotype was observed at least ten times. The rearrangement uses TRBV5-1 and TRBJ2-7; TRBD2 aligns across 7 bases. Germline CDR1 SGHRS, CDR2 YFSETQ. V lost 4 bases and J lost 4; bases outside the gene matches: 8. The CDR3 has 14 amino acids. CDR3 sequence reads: CASSISGLPYEQYF. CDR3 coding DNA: TGCGCCAGCAGCATTAGCGGGCTTCCATACGAGCAGTACTTC.

DNA for the CDR3: TGCAGTGCTAGAACCGGGACTAGCGGGAGCAGCGAGCAGTACTTC. Its translation is CSARTGTSGSSEQYF. The chain carries TRBV20-1 and TRBJ2-7; 14 bases map to TRBD2. V was pared by 2 bases and J by 6 bases, with 6 bases of the junction left unmatched. Germline V lookup: CDR1 DFQATT, CDR2 SNEGSKA (reference sequence). This CDR3 spans 15 amino acids.

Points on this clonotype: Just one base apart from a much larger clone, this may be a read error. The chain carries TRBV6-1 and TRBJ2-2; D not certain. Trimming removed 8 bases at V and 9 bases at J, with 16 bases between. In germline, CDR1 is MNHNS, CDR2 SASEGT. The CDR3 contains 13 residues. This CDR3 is CASCVGGVRELFF. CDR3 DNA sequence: TGTGCCAGCTGTGTAGGTGGGGTCAGGGAGCTGTTTTTT.

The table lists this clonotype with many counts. DNA for the CDR3: TGTGCCTGGAGCGGACTAGCGGAGAACACCGGGGAGCTGTTTTTT. Translating it yields CAWSGLAENTGELFF. The chain has TRBV30 and TRBJ2-2, with 10 nucleotides matching TRBD2. CDR1 and CDR2 (germline): GTSNPN, SVGIG (reference sequence). Unmatched junction bases numbered 2, after V lost 3 bases and J lost 1 base. The CDR3 has 15 amino acids.

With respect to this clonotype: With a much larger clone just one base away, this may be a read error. This CDR3 is CASSERGRGGELLF. DNA of the CDR3: TGTGCCAGCAGTGAACGGGGGCGCGGCGGGGAGCTGCTTTTT. The chain recombines TRBV6-6 with TRBJ2-2; D possibly uses TRBD1 or TRBD2 (6 bases each). The length of the CDR3 is 14 residues. Per germline, CDR1 MNHNY and CDR2 SVGAGI (reference sequence).

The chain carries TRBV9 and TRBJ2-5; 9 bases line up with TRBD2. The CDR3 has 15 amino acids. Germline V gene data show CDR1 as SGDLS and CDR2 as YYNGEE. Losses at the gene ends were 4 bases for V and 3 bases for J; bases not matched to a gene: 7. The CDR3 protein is CASSLGTSWKETQYF. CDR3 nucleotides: TGTGCCAGCAGCTTAGGGACTAGCTGGAAAGAGACCCAGTACTTC. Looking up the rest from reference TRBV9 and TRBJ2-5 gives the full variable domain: DSGVTQTPKHLITATGQRVTLRCSPRSGDLSVYWYQQSLDQGLQFLIQYYNGEERAKGNILERFSAQQFPDLHSELNLSSLELGDSALYFCASSLGTSWKETQYFGPGTRLLVL.

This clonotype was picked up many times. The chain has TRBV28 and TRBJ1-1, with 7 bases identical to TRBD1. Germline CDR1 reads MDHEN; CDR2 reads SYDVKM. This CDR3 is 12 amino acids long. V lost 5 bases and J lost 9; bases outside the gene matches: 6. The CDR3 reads CASSPRTGKAFF. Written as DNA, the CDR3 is TGTGCCAGCAGTCCCAGGACAGGCAAAGCTTTCTTT.

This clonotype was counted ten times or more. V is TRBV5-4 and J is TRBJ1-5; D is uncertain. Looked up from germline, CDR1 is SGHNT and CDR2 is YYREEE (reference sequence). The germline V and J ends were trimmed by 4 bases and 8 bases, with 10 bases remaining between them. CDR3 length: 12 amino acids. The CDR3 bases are TGTGCCAGCAGCCTCCTAAACGAGCCCCAGCATTTT. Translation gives CASSLLNEPQHF. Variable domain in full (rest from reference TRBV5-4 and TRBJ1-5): ETGVTQSPTHLIKTRGQQVTLRCSSQSGHNTVSWYQQALGQGPQFIFQYYREEENGRGNFPPRFSGLQFPNYSSELNVNALELDDSALYLCASSLLNEPQHFGDGTRLSIL.

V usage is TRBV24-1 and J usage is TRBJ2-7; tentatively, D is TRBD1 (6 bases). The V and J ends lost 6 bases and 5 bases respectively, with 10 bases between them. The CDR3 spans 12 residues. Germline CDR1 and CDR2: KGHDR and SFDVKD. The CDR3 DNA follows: TGTGCCACCAGTAGCAGGGGCCACGAGCAGTACTTC. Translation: CATSSRGHEQYF.

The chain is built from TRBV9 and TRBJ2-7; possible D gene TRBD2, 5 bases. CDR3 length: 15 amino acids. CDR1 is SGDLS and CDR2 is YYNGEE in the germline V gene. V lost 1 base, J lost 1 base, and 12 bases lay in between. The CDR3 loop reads CASSVSPGGSYEQYF. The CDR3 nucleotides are TGTGCCAGCAGCGTAAGTCCGGGCGGGTCCTACGAGCAGTACTTC.

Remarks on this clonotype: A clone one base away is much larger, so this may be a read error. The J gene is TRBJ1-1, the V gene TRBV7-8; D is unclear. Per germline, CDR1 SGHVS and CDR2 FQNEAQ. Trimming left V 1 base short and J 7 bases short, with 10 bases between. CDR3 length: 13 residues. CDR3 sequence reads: CASSLVGWGEAFF. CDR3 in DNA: TGTGCCAGCAGCTTAGTCGGGTGGGGTGAAGCTTTCTTT.

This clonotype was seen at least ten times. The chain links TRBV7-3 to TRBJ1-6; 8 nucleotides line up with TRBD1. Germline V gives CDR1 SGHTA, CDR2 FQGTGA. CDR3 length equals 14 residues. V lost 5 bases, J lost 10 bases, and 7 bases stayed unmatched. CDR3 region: CASSQDRGSSPLHF. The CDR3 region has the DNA TGTGCCAGCAGCCAAGACAGGGGATCCTCACCCCTCCACTTT.

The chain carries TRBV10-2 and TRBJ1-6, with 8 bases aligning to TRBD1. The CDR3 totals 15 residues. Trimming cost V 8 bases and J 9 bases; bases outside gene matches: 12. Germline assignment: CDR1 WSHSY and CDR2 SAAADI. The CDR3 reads CASGAGRGRGSPLHF. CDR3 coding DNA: TGCGCCAGCGGAGCCGGCAGGGGGCGAGGTTCACCCCTCCACTTT.